What follows are 25 T cell receptor beta chains derived from one specimen sequenced in a study of blood T cell repertoires in COVID-19. TCRdb's copy holds only in-frame clones and misses some; the assay was immunoSEQ multiplex PCR. The sample holds approximately 190,000 clones, roughly 87% seen once. Sequencing was carried out using peripheral blood. All receptors derive from a woman in her 40s with acute or convalescent COVID-19.

V is TRBV7-6 and J is TRBJ2-3; 9 bases are a match to TRBD1. V lost 2 bases and J lost 4; bases outside the gene matches: 7. The CDR3 runs 16 residues. Germline CDR1 SGHVS, CDR2 FNYEAQ. CDR3 loop: CASSLLTGGRADTQYF. For the CDR3, the DNA is TGTGCCAGCAGCTTATTAACAGGGGGCCGAGCAGATACGCAGTATTTT. Together with reference TRBV7-6 and TRBJ2-3, the CDR3 gives the full variable domain: GAGVSQSPRYKVTKRGQDVALRCDPISGHVSLYWYRQALGQGPEFLTYFNYEAQQDKSGLPNDRFSAERPEGSISTLTIQRTEQRDSAMYRCASSLLTGGRADTQYFGPGTRLTVL.

CDR3 region: CASRTVNWTGELFF. The CDR3 region has the DNA TGTGCCAGCCGGACAGTGAATTGGACCGGGGAGCTGTTTTTT. The gene calls are TRBV2 and TRBJ2-2, with D tentatively TRBD1 (6 bases). Germline CDR1 SNHLY, CDR2 FYNNEI. V was pared by 8 bases and J by 5 bases, with 15 bases between. The CDR3 is made up of 14 amino acids.

The chain carries TRBV28 and TRBJ1-5, with D unclear. CDR1 and CDR2 (germline): MDHEN, SYDVKM. The CDR3 extends over 15 amino acids. The ends were cut back, 6 bases at V and 7 bases at J, with 19 bases in the middle. CDR3 bases: TGTGCCAGCAGCCCGGCCGGAGGGTCGGGCCAGCCCCAGCATTTT. Translating gives CASSPAGGSGQPQHF.

This chain connects TRBV9 to TRBJ2-2, with TRBD1 matching over 7 bases. Trimming took 0 bases from V and 4 from J; bases not matched to a gene: 6. This CDR3 is 16 amino acids long. The germline V gene encodes CDR1 SGDLS and CDR2 YYNGEE. The CDR3 region has the DNA TGTGCCAGCAGCGTAGGTCCAGGGGGAATCACCGGGGAGCTGTTTTTT. Its translation: CASSVGPGGITGELFF.

This clone has only one observation. The chain recombines TRBV12-3 or TRBV12-4 with TRBJ1-5; perhaps TRBD1 as D (5 bases). The CDR3 length is 13 residues. The V end lost 3 bases, the J end lost 7 bases, and 10 bases lay between the germline ends. DNA for the CDR3: TGTGCCAGCAGTTTCATCAGGGAACAGCCCCAGCATTTT. It specifies CASSFIREQPQHF.

The chain employs TRBV7-6 and TRBJ2-7; 7 bases map to TRBD2. CDR3 length equals 13 residues. Germline trimming cut 7 bases from V and 4 bases from J; bases unmatched to any gene: 7. Germline V gives CDR1 SGHVS, CDR2 FNYEAQ. In DNA, the CDR3 is TGTGCCAGCACCCCGCCGGGGGGTTACGAGCAGTACTTC. Amino acids: CASTPPGGYEQYF.

The chain combines TRBV2 with TRBJ2-5, with TRBD1 matching 10 bases. Germline V gene sequence: CDR1 SNHLY, CDR2 FYNNEI. This CDR3 has 15 amino acids. J gave up 7 bases and V 5 bases, and 10 bases lay outside the gene matches. In DNA, the CDR3 is TGTGCCAGCAGTACAGGACAGGGGGGGCGCGGGACCCAGTACTTC. The encoded protein is CASSTGQGGRGTQYF.

This sequence joins TRBV3-1 (or the pseudogene TRBV3-2) and TRBJ2-2; 12 bases agree with TRBD2. CDR3 length equals 18 residues. Germline-derived CDR1 and CDR2 are LGHDT and YNNKEL (reference sequence). Germline trimming cut 4 bases from V and 7 bases from J; bases unmatched to any gene: 13. The CDR3 loop reads CASSPRGLLAGGLGELFF. DNA for the CDR3: TGTGCCAGCAGCCCCCGGGGTTTACTAGCGGGAGGCCTCGGGGAGCTGTTTTTT.

This clone occurred many times. The rearrangement joins TRBV27 to TRBJ1-1; 9 nucleotides agree with TRBD1. V shed 5 bases and J 5 bases; nucleotides not matched to a gene: 3. CDR3 size: 13 residues. CDR1 is MNHEY and CDR2 is SMNVEV in the germline V gene (reference sequence). The CDR3 loop reads CASSHGQGTEAFF. The CDR3 DNA reads TGTGCCAGCAGTCACGGACAGGGGACTGAAGCTTTCTTT.

This chain connects TRBV7-9 to TRBJ1-2; 7 nucleotides line up with TRBD1. J was trimmed by 4 bases and V by 1 base; bases with no gene match: 6. Germline loops: CDR1 SEHNR, CDR2 FQNEAQ (reference sequence). CDR3 length: 15 residues. The CDR3 DNA reads as TGTGCCAGCAGCTTAGTCAGTGCAGGGGGCTATGGCTACACCTTC. It is translated as CASSLVSAGGYGYTF.

A single count supports this clone. The V call is TRBV9, the J call TRBJ1-2, with 10 bases aligning to TRBD1. There are 14 residues in the CDR3. V shed 3 bases and J 2 bases; nucleotides not matched to a gene: 1. Germline loops: CDR1 SGDLS, CDR2 YYNGEE. CDR3 nucleotide sequence: TGTGCCAGCAGCGCGGGACAGGGGAACTATGGCTACACCTTC. Its translation: CASSAGQGNYGYTF.

CDR3: CASSLRTGTSGPTDTQYF. The CDR3 DNA reads TGTGCCAGCAGCCTCCGAACCGGGACTAGCGGCCCCACAGATACGCAGTATTTT. The chain has TRBV7-2 and TRBJ2-3; 11 bases map to TRBD2. CDR1 and CDR2 (germline): SGHTA, FQGNSA. The CDR3 totals 18 residues. J was trimmed by 2 bases and V by 5 bases; bases with no gene match: 12.

The chain uses TRBV19 and TRBJ2-1; tentatively, D is TRBD2 (7 bases). Germline assignment: CDR1 LNHDA and CDR2 SQIVND (reference sequence). V dropped 3 bases and J dropped 1 base, with 16 bases sitting between them. This CDR3 is 17 amino acids long. The CDR3 DNA follows: TGTGCCAGTAGTATCTGGGGGGGCGATGGGTCCTACAATGAGCAGTTCTTC. The encoded protein is CASSIWGGDGSYNEQFF.

In this sample, this clone turned up a few times. This chain links TRBV10-3 with TRBJ1-1; a possible D gene is TRBD1 (6 bases). This CDR3 spans 16 amino acids. V was trimmed by 3 bases and J by 4 bases, leaving 18 bases between them. Germline V CDR1 and CDR2: ENHRY, SYGVKD. In DNA form, the CDR3 reads TGTGCCATCAGTGATAGGAACAAGCAGGGGAGCACTGAAGCTTTCTTT. Translated, it gives CAISDRNKQGSTEAFF.

This chain links TRBV6-5 with TRBJ2-7, with D possibly TRBD1 on 6 matching bases. CDR3 length: 14 amino acids. Germline CDR1 reads MNHEY; CDR2 reads SVGAGI. Trimming left V 7 bases short and J 6 bases short, with 19 bases between. The CDR3 bases are TGTGCCAGCATTACCCTACAGGGTTTTGGCGAGCAGTACTTC. Amino acid sequence: CASITLQGFGEQYF.

V and J are TRBV27 and TRBJ1-2, with TRBD1 identical over 12 bases. J lost 8 bases, V lost 3 bases, and 13 bases had no gene match. Germline CDR1 MNHEY, CDR2 SMNVEV (reference sequence). CDR3 length: 17 amino acids. CDR3 bases: TGTGCCAGCAGTTTGGTCATGGGACAGGGGGCAATGAGAGGCTACACCTTC. Its protein product is CASSLVMGQGAMRGYTF.

This clone was detected once. The V call is TRBV27, the J call TRBJ2-1; 10 bases match TRBD2. Germline lookup yields CDR1 MNHEY and CDR2 SMNVEV (reference sequence). The CDR3 contains 18 residues. Trimming cost V 1 base and J 7 bases; bases outside gene matches: 13. CDR3 in amino acids: CASSLFNTWASGSNEQFF. The CDR3 DNA is TGTGCCAGCAGTTTATTCAATACTTGGGCTAGCGGGAGTAATGAGCAGTTCTTC.

In this sample, this clone turned up once. The rearrangement uses TRBV11-2 and TRBJ2-5, with a tentative D call TRBD2 (5 bases). The CDR3 length is 16 residues. Trimming removed 1 base from V and 8 bases from J, with 20 bases in between. The germline V gene has CDR1 SGHAT and CDR2 FQNNGV. CDR3 loop: CASSLGSIVSGETQYF. CDR3 nucleotide sequence: TGTGCCAGCAGCTTAGGTTCGATAGTGAGCGGAGAAACCCAGTACTTC. The whole variable domain, filled in from reference TRBV11-2 and TRBJ2-5, reads EAGVAQSPRYKIIEKRQSVAFWCNPISGHATLYWYQQILGQGPKLLIQFQNNGVVDDSQLPKDRFSAERLKGVDSTLKIQPAKLEDSAVYLCASSLGSIVSGETQYFGPGTRLLVL.

The rearrangement uses TRBV5-4 and TRBJ2-1; 10 nucleotides agree with TRBD2. There are 16 residues in the CDR3. The V gene end was trimmed by 4 bases and the J gene end by 7 bases; junction bases not matched to a gene: 11. The germline CDR1 and CDR2 sequences are SGHNT and YYREEE (reference sequence). CDR3 nucleotides: TGTGCCAGCAGCCCCTTATTAGCGGGAGGTTGGAATGAGCAGTTCTTC. Translating gives CASSPLLAGGWNEQFF.

This clone was detected once. The J gene is TRBJ1-6, the V gene TRBV27, with a tentative D call TRBD1 (5 bases). Trimming left V 3 bases short and J 10 bases short, with 13 bases between. This CDR3 is 14 amino acids long. CDR1 and CDR2 (germline): MNHEY, SMNVEV (reference sequence). This CDR3 is CASSLPGLQSPLHF. The CDR3 DNA reads TGTGCCAGCAGTTTGCCAGGGTTGCAATCACCCCTCCACTTT.

The chain joins TRBV5-1 to TRBJ2-5; D might be TRBD1 (5 bases). The germline CDR1 and CDR2 sequences are SGHRS and YFSETQ. The V end was cut by 5 bases, the J end by 4 bases, with 9 bases between. The CDR3 is made up of 12 amino acids. Here the CDR3 reads CASRQDGETQYF. CDR3 DNA sequence: TGCGCCAGCAGACAGGACGGAGAGACCCAGTACTTC. The variable domain in full, with the rest retrieved from reference TRBV5-1 and TRBJ2-5, is KAGVTQTPRYLIKTRGQQVTLSCSPISGHRSVSWYQQTPGQGLQFLFEYFSETQRNKGNFPGRFSGRQFSNSRSEMNVSTLELGDSALYLCASRQDGETQYFGPGTRLLVL.

The V call is TRBV27, the J call TRBJ1-4, with D tentatively TRBD1 (5 bases). This CDR3 region has 13 residues. V was cut by 3 bases and J by 10 bases, with 12 bases left in between. Germline CDR1 reads MNHEY; CDR2 reads SMNVEV (reference sequence). The CDR3 region has the DNA TGTGCCAGCAGTTTTCAGACGGGGGGAAAACTGTTTTTT. It codes for CASSFQTGGKLFF.

The chain carries TRBV9 and TRBJ2-1; 15 nucleotides agree with TRBD2. The CDR3 extends over 19 amino acids. Per the germline V gene, CDR1 is SGDLS and CDR2 is YYNGEE. Losses at the gene ends were 4 bases for V and 4 bases for J; bases not matched to a gene: 12. CDR3 DNA: TGTGCCAGCAGCCCAAGGACTAGCGGGGGGGCCGGTCCTTACAATGAGCAGTTCTTC. Its protein is CASSPRTSGGAGPYNEQFF.

The V and J genes are TRBV3-1 (or the pseudogene TRBV3-2) and TRBJ1-5; possibly TRBD1 for D (6 bases). Deletions cut 2 bases from V and 0 bases from J, with 11 bases between. The CDR3 contains 16 residues. Germline CDR1 and CDR2: LGHDT and YNNKEL (reference sequence). In DNA form, the CDR3 reads TGTGCCAGCAGCCAAAGGGGGGGGGCTAGCAATCAGCCCCAGCATTTT. This encodes CASSQRGGASNQPQHF.

V is TRBV20-1 and J is TRBJ1-2; 7 bases are shared with TRBD1. Germline trimming cut 3 bases from V and 5 bases from J; bases unmatched to any gene: 9. Germline V gives CDR1 DFQATT, CDR2 SNEGSKA (reference sequence). CDR3 length: 14 amino acids. The CDR3 DNA sequence: TGCAGTGCTAGTTTTAGGCAGGGACAGTATGGCTACACCTTC. Its protein is CSASFRQGQYGYTF.